This T cell receptor (beta chain) was recorded in a study of human thymus T cells. CDR1 is LGHNA, CDR2 YNFKEQ, per germline. The V end lost 0 bases, the J end lost 1 base, and 7 bases lay between the germline ends. This CDR3 is 14 amino acids long. Corrective cardiac operations yielded the resected thymus tissue. Repertoires were generated with immunoSEQ multiplex PCR, while TCRdb's copy carries only in-frame clones and drops some. This table has around 130,000 clones, around 96% appearing once. This clonotype was obtained from a boy in the first two years of life with a congenital heart defect but otherwise immunologically healthy. Sequences were obtained from thymus tissue. The V gene is TRBV4-2, the J gene TRBJ2-7; TRBD1 might be the D (6 bases). Here the CDR3 reads CASSQEDRSYEQYF. For the CDR3, the DNA is TGTGCCAGCAGCCAAGAGGACAGATCCTACGAGCAGTACTTC.